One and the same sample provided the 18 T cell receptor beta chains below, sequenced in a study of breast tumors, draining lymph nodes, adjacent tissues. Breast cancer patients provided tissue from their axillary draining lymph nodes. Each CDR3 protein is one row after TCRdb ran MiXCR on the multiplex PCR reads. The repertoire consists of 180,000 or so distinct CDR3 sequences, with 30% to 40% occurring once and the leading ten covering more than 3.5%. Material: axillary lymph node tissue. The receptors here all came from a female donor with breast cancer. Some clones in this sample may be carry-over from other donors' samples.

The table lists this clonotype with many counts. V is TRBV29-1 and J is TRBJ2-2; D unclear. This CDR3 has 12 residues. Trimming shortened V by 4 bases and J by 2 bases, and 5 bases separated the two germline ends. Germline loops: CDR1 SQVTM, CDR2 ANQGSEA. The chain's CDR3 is CSVARNTGELFF. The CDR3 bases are TGCAGCGTTGCTAGAAACACCGGGGAGCTGTTTTTT.

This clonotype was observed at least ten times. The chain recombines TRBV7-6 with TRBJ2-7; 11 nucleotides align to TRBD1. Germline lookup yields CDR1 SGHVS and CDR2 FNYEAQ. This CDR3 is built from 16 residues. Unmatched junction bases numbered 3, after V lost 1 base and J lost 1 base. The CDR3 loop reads CASSLGTGGASYEQYF. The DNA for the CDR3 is TGTGCCAGCAGCTTAGGGACAGGGGGCGCGTCCTACGAGCAGTACTTC.

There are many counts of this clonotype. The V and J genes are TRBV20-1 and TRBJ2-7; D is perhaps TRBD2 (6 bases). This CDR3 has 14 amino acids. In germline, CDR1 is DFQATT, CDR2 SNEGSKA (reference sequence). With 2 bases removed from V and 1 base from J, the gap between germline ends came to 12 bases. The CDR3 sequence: CSARRDFASYEQYF. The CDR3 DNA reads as TGCAGTGCTAGAAGGGACTTCGCGTCCTACGAGCAGTACTTC.

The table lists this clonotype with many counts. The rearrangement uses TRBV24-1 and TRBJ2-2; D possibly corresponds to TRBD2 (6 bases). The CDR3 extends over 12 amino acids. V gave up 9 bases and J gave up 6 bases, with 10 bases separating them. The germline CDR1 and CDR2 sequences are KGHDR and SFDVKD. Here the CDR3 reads CATGGRPGELFF. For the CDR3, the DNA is TGTGCCACCGGTGGGAGGCCCGGGGAGCTGTTTTTT.

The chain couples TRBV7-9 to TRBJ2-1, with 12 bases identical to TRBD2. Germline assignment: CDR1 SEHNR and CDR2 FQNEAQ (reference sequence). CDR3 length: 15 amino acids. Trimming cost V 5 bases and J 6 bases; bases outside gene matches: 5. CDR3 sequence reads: CASSPSGRAGNEQFF. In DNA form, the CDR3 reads TGTGCCAGCAGCCCTAGCGGGAGGGCCGGCAATGAGCAGTTCTTC.

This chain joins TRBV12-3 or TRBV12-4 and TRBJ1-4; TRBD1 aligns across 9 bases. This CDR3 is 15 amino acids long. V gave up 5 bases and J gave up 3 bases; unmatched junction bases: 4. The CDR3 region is CASSPRTGANEKLFF. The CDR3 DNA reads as TGTGCCAGCAGTCCCCGGACAGGGGCTAATGAAAAACTGTTTTTT.

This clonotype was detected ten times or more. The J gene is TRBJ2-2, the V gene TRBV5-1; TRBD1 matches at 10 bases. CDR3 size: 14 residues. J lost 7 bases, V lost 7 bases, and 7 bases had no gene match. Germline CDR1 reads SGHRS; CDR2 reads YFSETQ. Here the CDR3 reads CASHRDRGGGELFF. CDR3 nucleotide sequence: TGCGCCAGCCACCGGGACAGGGGAGGCGGGGAGCTGTTTTTT.

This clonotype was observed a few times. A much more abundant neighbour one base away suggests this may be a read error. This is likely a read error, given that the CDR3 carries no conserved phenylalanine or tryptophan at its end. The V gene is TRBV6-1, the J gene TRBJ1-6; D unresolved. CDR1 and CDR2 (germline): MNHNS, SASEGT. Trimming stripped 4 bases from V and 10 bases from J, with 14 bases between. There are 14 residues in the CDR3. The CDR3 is CASSGHGNQSPLHV. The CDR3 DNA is TGTGCCAGCAGTGGCCACGGGAACCAATCACCCCTCCACGTT.

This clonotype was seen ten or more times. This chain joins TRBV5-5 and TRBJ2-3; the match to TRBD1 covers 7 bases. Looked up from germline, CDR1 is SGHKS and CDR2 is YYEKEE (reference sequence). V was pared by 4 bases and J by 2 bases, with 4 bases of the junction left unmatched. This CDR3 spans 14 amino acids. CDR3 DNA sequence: TGTGCCAGCAGCCTGACAGGGACCACAGATACGCAGTATTTT. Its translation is CASSLTGTTDTQYF. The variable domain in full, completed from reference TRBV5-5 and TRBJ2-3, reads DAGVTQSPTHLIKTRGQQVTLRCSPISGHKSVSWYQQVLGQGPQFIFQYYEKEERGRGNFPDRFSARQFPNYSSELNVNALLLGDSALYLCASSLTGTTDTQYFGPGTRLTVL.

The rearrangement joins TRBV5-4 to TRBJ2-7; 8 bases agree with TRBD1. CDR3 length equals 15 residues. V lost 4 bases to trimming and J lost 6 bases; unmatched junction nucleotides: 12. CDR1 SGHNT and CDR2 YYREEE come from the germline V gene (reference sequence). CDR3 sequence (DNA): TGTGCCAGCAGCCGGGGACAGGCGGCGGCAGGCGAGCAGTACTTC. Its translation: CASSRGQAAAGEQYF.

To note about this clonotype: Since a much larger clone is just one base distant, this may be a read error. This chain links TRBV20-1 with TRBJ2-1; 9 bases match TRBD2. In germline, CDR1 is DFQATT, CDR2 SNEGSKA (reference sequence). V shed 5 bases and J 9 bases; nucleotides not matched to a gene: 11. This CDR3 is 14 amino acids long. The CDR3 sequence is CSAYSSGKFTEQFF. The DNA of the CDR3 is TGCAGTGCTTACTCTAGCGGGAAGTTCACTGAGCAGTTCTTC.

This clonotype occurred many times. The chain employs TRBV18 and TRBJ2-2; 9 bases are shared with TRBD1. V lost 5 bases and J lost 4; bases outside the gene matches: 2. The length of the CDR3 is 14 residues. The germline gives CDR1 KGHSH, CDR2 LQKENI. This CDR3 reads CASSLDRGTGELFF. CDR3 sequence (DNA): TGTGCCAGCTCATTGGACAGGGGCACCGGGGAGCTGTTTTTT.

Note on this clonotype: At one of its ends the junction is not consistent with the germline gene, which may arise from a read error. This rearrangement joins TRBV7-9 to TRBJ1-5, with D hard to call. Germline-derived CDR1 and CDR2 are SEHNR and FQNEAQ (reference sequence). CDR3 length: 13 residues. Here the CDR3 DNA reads TGTGCCAGCGGCTTATCCGGCGATCAGCCCCAGCATTTT. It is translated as CASGLSGDQPQHF.

For the CDR3, the DNA is TGTGCCAGCAGCTTTCCACAGCCCTATGGCTACACCTTC. It specifies CASSFPQPYGYTF. The chain uses TRBV5-4 and TRBJ1-2, with D unresolved. Per the germline V gene, CDR1 is SGHNT and CDR2 is YYREEE (reference sequence). V was cut by 2 bases and J by 4 bases, with 9 bases left in between. The CDR3 has 13 amino acids.

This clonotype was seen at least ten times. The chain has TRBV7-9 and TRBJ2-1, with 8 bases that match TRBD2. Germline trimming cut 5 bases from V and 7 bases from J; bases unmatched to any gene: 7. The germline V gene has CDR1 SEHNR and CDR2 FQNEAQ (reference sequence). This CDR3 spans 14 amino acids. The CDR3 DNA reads TGTGCCAGCAGCCAAACCGGGGGGGTGAATGAGCAGTTCTTC. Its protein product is CASSQTGGVNEQFF.

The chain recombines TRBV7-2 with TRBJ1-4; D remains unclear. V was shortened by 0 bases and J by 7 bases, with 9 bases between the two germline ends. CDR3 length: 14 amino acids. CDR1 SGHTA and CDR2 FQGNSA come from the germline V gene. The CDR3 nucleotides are TGTGCCAGCAGCTTAGCGGTTGACGGTGAAAAACTGTTTTTT. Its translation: CASSLAVDGEKLFF. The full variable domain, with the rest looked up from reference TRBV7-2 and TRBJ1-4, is GAGVSQSPSNKVTEKGKDVELRCDPISGHTALYWYRQSLGQGLEFLIYFQGNSAPDKSGLPSDRFSAERTGGSVSTLTIQRTQQEDSAVYLCASSLAVDGEKLFFGSGTQLSVL.

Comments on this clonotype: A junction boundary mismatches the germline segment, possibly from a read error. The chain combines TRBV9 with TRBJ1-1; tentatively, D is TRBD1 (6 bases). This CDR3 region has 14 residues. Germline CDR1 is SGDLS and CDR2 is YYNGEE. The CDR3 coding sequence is TGTGCCAGCAGCGCCTCCGGGGGCGGCACTGAAGCTTCCTTT. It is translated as CASSASGGGTEASF.

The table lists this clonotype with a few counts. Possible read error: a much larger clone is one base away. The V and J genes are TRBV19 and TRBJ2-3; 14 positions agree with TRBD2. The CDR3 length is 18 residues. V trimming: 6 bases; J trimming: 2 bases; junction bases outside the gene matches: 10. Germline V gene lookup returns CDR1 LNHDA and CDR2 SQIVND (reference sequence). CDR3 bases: TGTGCCAGTAGGAGACTAGCGGGAGGGCCCGGAATCACAGATACGCAGTATTTT. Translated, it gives CASRRLAGGPGITDTQYF.